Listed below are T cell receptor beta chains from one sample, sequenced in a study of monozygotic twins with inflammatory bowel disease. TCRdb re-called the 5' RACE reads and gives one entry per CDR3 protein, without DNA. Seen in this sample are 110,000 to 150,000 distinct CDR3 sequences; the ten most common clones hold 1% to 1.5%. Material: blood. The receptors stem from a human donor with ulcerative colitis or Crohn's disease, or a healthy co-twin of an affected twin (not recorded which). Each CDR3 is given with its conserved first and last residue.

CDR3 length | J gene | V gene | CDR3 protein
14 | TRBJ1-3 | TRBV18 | CASSPLDGGNTIYF
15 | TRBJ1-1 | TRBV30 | CAWGDTGGVGTEAFF
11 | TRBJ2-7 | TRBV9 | CASSSRGEQYF
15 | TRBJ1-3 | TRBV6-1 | CASGETGETRNTIYF
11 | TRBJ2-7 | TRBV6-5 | CASSTGREQYF
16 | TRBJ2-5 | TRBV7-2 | CASSSVGREGRETQYF
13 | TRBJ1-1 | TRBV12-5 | CASGLRQDTEAFF
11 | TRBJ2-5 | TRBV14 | CASSQGRAEYF
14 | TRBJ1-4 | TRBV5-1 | CASSLTGGKEKLFF
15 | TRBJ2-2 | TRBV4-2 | CASSQDMGNTGELFF
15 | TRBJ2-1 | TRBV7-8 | CASSQTQGAINEQFF
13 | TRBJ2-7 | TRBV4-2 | CASSNRDRDEQYF
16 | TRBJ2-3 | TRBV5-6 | CASSLDADLSTDTQYF
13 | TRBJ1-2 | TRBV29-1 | CSGSAGDNYGYTF
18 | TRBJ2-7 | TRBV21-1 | CASIFSGSGTSDSYEQYF
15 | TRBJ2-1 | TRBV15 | CATSRDISSYNEQFF
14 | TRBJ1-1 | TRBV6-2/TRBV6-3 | CASSVRDGLFEAFF
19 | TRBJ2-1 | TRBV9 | CASSALGFGTRDFYNEQFF
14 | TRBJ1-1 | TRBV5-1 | CASSWDIMNTEAFF
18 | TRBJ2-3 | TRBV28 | CASSTEGGPGGSTDTQYF
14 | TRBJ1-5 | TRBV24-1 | CATSGGGSNQPQHF
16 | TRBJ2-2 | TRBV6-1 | CASRAPGTRDIGELFF
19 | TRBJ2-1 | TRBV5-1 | CASTSRKGLGAGSYNEQFF
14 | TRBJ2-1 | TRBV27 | CASNTGGMYNEQFF
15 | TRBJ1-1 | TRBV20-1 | CSARVRLVMNTEAFF
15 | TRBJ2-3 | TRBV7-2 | CASSLTGGSTDTQYF
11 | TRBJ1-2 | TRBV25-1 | CASSAGYGYTF
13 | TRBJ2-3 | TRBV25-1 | CASLTSGTDTQYF
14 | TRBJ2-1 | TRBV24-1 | CATSEGASYNEQFF
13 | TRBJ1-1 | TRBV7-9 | CASTVAGGTEAFF
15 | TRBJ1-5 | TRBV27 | CASRPHRDSNQPQHF
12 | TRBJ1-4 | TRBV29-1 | CSVAQANEKLFF